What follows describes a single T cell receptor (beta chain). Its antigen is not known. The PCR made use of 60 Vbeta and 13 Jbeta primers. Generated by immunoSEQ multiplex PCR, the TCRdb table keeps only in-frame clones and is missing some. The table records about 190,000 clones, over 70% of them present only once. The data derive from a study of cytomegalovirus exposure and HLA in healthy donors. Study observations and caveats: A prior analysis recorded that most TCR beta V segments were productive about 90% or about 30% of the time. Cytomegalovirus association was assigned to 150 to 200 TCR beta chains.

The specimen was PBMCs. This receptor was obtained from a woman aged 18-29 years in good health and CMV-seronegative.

In DNA form, the CDR3 reads TGCAGCGTTGAAGTGGGGAGAACAGATACGCAGTATTTT. Its translation: CSVEVGRTDTQYF. The chain uses TRBV29-1 and TRBJ2-3; perhaps TRBD2 as D (5 bases). This CDR3 has 13 amino acids. Looked up from germline, CDR1 is SQVTM and CDR2 is ANQGSEA. Trimming cost V 1 base and J 3 bases, with 8 bases left between them.